Listed below are T cell receptor beta chains from one sample, sequenced in a study of blood T cell repertoires in COVID-19. Sequencing used immunoSEQ multiplex PCR; TCRdb keeps in-frame clones, though not all of them. The sample lists 330,000 or so clones, 87% occurring once. Sequenced input: PBMCs or T cells enriched from blood (not recorded which). These receptors were taken from a woman younger than 45 who had recovered from COVID-19. CDR3s include the opening cysteine and the closing phenylalanine or tryptophan. Each record gives: J gene, D gene, clone size, V gene, CDR3 DNA, CDR3 protein. The D gene is left open where the match is weak. Clone size is shown for a subset of rows, as once, few, many or a class of expanded clone.

j_call: TRBJ1-6
d_call: .
clone_size: .
v_call: TRBV18
cdr3_nt: TGTGCCAGCTCACCACGCCGGGACACCATTAATTCACCCCTCCACTTT
cdr3_aa: CASSPRRDTINSPLHF

j_call: TRBJ1-1
d_call: .
clone_size: .
v_call: TRBV7-9
cdr3_nt: TGTGCCAGCAGCGCCTGGGGGGGGCAAGGTGAAGCTTTCTTT
cdr3_aa: CASSAWGGQGEAFF

j_call: TRBJ1-2
d_call: .
clone_size: .
v_call: TRBV4-2
cdr3_nt: TGTGCCAGCAGCCAGGGGAGGGCAGGCGCTCGTGGCGGCTACACCTTC
cdr3_aa: CASSQGRAGARGGYTF

j_call: TRBJ1-5
d_call: .
clone_size: .
v_call: TRBV4-1
cdr3_nt: TGCGCCAGCAGCCATGGGTCGATACGGCAGGGCGCGGGCAATCAGCCCCAGCATTTT
cdr3_aa: CASSHGSIRQGAGNQPQHF

j_call: TRBJ2-1
d_call: TRBD1
clone_size: .
v_call: TRBV5-1
cdr3_nt: TGCGCCAGCAGCTTGTCCCCCGGGACAGGGGGAATCAATGAGCAGTTCTTC
cdr3_aa: CASSLSPGTGGINEQFF

j_call: TRBJ1-2
d_call: .
clone_size: .
v_call: TRBV6-5
cdr3_nt: TGTGCCAGCAGTTCCGAGTACAGTTACCCTAACTATGGCTACACCTTC
cdr3_aa: CASSSEYSYPNYGYTF

j_call: TRBJ1-6
d_call: TRBD1
clone_size: once
v_call: TRBV15
cdr3_nt: TGTGCCACCAGCGCGGGACAGGGGGTTAATTCACCCCTCCACTTT
cdr3_aa: CATSAGQGVNSPLHF

j_call: TRBJ2-3
d_call: .
clone_size: .
v_call: TRBV10-3
cdr3_nt: TGTGCCATCAGTCCTTCAGATACGCAGTATTTT
cdr3_aa: CAISPSDTQYF

j_call: TRBJ1-5
d_call: .
clone_size: once
v_call: TRBV5-1
cdr3_nt: TGCGCCAGCAGCTTGGGAGCGGGTAGCAATCAGCCCCAGCATTTT
cdr3_aa: CASSLGAGSNQPQHF

j_call: TRBJ1-1
d_call: .
clone_size: .
v_call: TRBV4-2
cdr3_nt: TGTGCCAGCAGCCAAGATCGGACTGAAGCTTTCTTT
cdr3_aa: CASSQDRTEAFF

j_call: TRBJ2-6
d_call: .
clone_size: few
v_call: TRBV6-5
cdr3_nt: TGTGCCAGCAGCCTCCGGGGCTCTGGGGCCAACGTCCTGACTTTC
cdr3_aa: CASSLRGSGANVLTF

j_call: TRBJ2-2
d_call: TRBD2
clone_size: few
v_call: TRBV9
cdr3_nt: TGTGCCAGCAGCGTAGGGCGGGGGATGGGCACCGGGGAGCTGTTTTTT
cdr3_aa: CASSVGRGMGTGELFF

j_call: TRBJ2-3
d_call: .
clone_size: .
v_call: TRBV2
cdr3_nt: TGTGCCAGCAGCGTTAGCACAGATACGCAGTATTTT
cdr3_aa: CASSVSTDTQYF

j_call: TRBJ1-5
d_call: .
clone_size: .
v_call: TRBV27
cdr3_nt: TGTGCCAGCAGTTTATCTCAGGTGGGCAATCAGCCCCAGCATTTT
cdr3_aa: CASSLSQVGNQPQHF

j_call: TRBJ2-2
d_call: TRBD1
clone_size: .
v_call: TRBV18
cdr3_nt: TGTGCCAGCTCACCAATTCTAATGACAGGGGGCACTTCGAACACCGGGGAGCTGTTTTTT
cdr3_aa: CASSPILMTGGTSNTGELFF

j_call: TRBJ1-1
d_call: .
clone_size: .
v_call: TRBV7-8
cdr3_nt: TGTGCCAGCAGCTTAGGGGGCAGTTTGAACACTGAAGCTTTCTTT
cdr3_aa: CASSLGGSLNTEAFF

j_call: TRBJ1-4
d_call: .
clone_size: .
v_call: TRBV5-8
cdr3_nt: TGTGCCAGCAGCAGCGGTTTAACTAATGAAAAACTGTTTTTT
cdr3_aa: CASSSGLTNEKLFF

j_call: TRBJ2-1
d_call: TRBD1
clone_size: few
v_call: TRBV3-1/TRBV3-2
cdr3_nt: TGTGCCAGCAGCCAAGGATACAGGGGGCACGAGCAGTTCTTC
cdr3_aa: CASSQGYRGHEQFF

j_call: TRBJ1-1
d_call: .
clone_size: .
v_call: TRBV5-1
cdr3_nt: TGCGCCAGCAGCTTGGAGGGAGGGGAGGCAGTTAGTCGGGACACTGAAGCTTTCTTT
cdr3_aa: CASSLEGGEAVSRDTEAFF

j_call: TRBJ1-2
d_call: TRBD1
clone_size: .
v_call: TRBV7-2
cdr3_nt: TGTGCCAGCAGCTTAGATTCAGGGGGGCACGGCTACACCTTC
cdr3_aa: CASSLDSGGHGYTF

j_call: TRBJ1-5
d_call: TRBD1
clone_size: few
v_call: TRBV28
cdr3_nt: TGTGCCAGCAGTTGGGGGCAGGGGGATTTGGTTGTACAGCCCCAGCATTTT
cdr3_aa: CASSWGQGDLVVQPQHF

j_call: TRBJ2-1
d_call: .
clone_size: .
v_call: TRBV28
cdr3_nt: TGTGCCAGCAGTTTAGGTGGGAGGTTATACAATGAGCAGTTCTTC
cdr3_aa: CASSLGGRLYNEQFF

j_call: TRBJ2-7
d_call: TRBD1
clone_size: .
v_call: TRBV5-4
cdr3_nt: TGTGCCAGCAGCGTCGGCCCCGGGACAGGGGGGATCGAGCAGTACTTC
cdr3_aa: CASSVGPGTGGIEQYF

j_call: TRBJ2-7
d_call: TRBD1
clone_size: .
v_call: TRBV9
cdr3_nt: TGTGCCAGCAGCGCAGGACAGGGTTTCTCCTACGAGCAGTACTTC
cdr3_aa: CASSAGQGFSYEQYF

j_call: TRBJ2-7
d_call: TRBD2
clone_size: .
v_call: TRBV2
cdr3_nt: TGTGCCAGCAGTGCCCAAGGACTAGCGAACTCCTACGAGCAGTACTTC
cdr3_aa: CASSAQGLANSYEQYF

j_call: TRBJ2-3
d_call: TRBD2
clone_size: .
v_call: TRBV5-4
cdr3_nt: TGTGCCAGCAGCTTTCCTCTAGCGGCAACAGATACGCAGTATTTT
cdr3_aa: CASSFPLAATDTQYF

j_call: TRBJ1-1
d_call: .
clone_size: .
v_call: TRBV1
cdr3_nt: TGCACCAGCAGCCAAGATCAGGAGGGGGCGGTTATAAAAGCTTTCTTT
cdr3_aa: CTSSQDQEGAVIKAFF

j_call: TRBJ1-5
d_call: .
clone_size: .
v_call: TRBV12-3/TRBV12-4
cdr3_nt: TGTGCCAGCAGTTTCCTAAATCAGCCCCAGCATTTT
cdr3_aa: CASSFLNQPQHF

j_call: TRBJ2-1
d_call: TRBD2
clone_size: .
v_call: TRBV5-1
cdr3_nt: TGCGCCAGCAGCCCGCAGACTAGCGGGAGTTCTGGTGAGCAGTTCTTC
cdr3_aa: CASSPQTSGSSGEQFF

j_call: TRBJ2-1
d_call: TRBD2
clone_size: .
v_call: TRBV5-4
cdr3_nt: TGTGCCAGCAGCGTCACTAGCGATGAGCAGTTCTTC
cdr3_aa: CASSVTSDEQFF

j_call: TRBJ1-1
d_call: .
clone_size: .
v_call: TRBV5-1
cdr3_nt: TGCGCCAGCAGCTTGGGCGGGCAATCCATGAACACTGAAGCTTTCTTT
cdr3_aa: CASSLGGQSMNTEAFF

j_call: TRBJ2-1
d_call: TRBD2
clone_size: .
v_call: TRBV25-1
cdr3_nt: TGTGCCAGCAGTCCCCGGACTAGCGGGACGGGGCAGTTCTTC
cdr3_aa: CASSPRTSGTGQFF

j_call: TRBJ1-3
d_call: TRBD1
clone_size: .
v_call: TRBV4-2
cdr3_nt: TGTGCCAGCAGCCAAGAACTAGGACAGGTAATCGGAAACACCATATATTTT
cdr3_aa: CASSQELGQVIGNTIYF

j_call: TRBJ2-1
d_call: TRBD2
clone_size: .
v_call: TRBV7-2
cdr3_nt: TGTGCCAGCAGCTCGCGACTAGCGGGAGACTACAATGAGCAGTTCTTC
cdr3_aa: CASSSRLAGDYNEQFF

j_call: TRBJ2-4
d_call: .
clone_size: .
v_call: TRBV6-1
cdr3_nt: TGTGCCAGCAGTGAAGTGGTGGGGAGCGGCAAAAACATTCAGTACTTC
cdr3_aa: CASSEVVGSGKNIQYF

j_call: TRBJ2-7
d_call: .
clone_size: .
v_call: TRBV18
cdr3_nt: TGTGCCAGCTCAGCTACAGGGAGTGAGCAGTACTTC
cdr3_aa: CASSATGSEQYF

j_call: TRBJ1-5
d_call: TRBD1
clone_size: few
v_call: TRBV29-1
cdr3_nt: TGCAGCGTTTTCTCCGGGACAGGGAATCAGCCCCAGCATTTT
cdr3_aa: CSVFSGTGNQPQHF

j_call: TRBJ1-4
d_call: .
clone_size: .
v_call: TRBV13
cdr3_nt: TGTGCCAGCAGCTTAGGGCAGGGTCGACGTGAAAAACTGTTTTTT
cdr3_aa: CASSLGQGRREKLFF

j_call: TRBJ1-2
d_call: TRBD1
clone_size: .
v_call: TRBV12-5
cdr3_nt: TGTGCTAGTGGTACCCCCGAGACAGGGGGTGGCTATGGCTACACCTTC
cdr3_aa: CASGTPETGGGYGYTF